This is a list of T cell receptor beta chains from one sample in a study of cytomegalovirus exposure and HLA in healthy donors. Method: immunoSEQ multiplex PCR; TCRdb's copy keeps in-frame clones and lacks some. The sample has more than 150,000 clones; 70% to 80% are singletons. The sequencing sample was made of PBMCs. These receptors came from a girl aged 10-17 years in good health and CMV-seropositive. Each CDR3 is given with its conserved first and last residue. Each record gives: D gene, V gene, J gene, clone size, CDR3 DNA, CDR3 protein. A D gene is named only where the DNA matches it firmly. Where a row states a size, it is once, few, many or the class of an expanded clone; other rows omit it.

TRBD2,TRBV7-9,TRBJ2-3,-,TGTGCCAGCAGCACCGGGATAGCGGGGGCCTTATCTCGCACAGATACGCAGTATTTT,CASSTGIAGALSRTDTQYF
TRBD1,TRBV27,TRBJ2-7,-,TGTGCCAGCAGTCAGACAGGGGCTCTCGGCGAGCAGTACTTC,CASSQTGALGEQYF
-,TRBV15,TRBJ2-6,-,TGTGCCACCAGCAGCGACAGGTACTCTGGGGCCAACGTCCTGACTTTC,CATSSDRYSGANVLTF
-,TRBV7-6,TRBJ2-7,-,TGTGCCAGCAGCCGCGGGACCGCAACCTACGAGCAGTACTTC,CASSRGTATYEQYF
-,TRBV6-5,TRBJ2-7,few,TGTGCCAGCAGTTACTCCTCGGAACAGTCCTACGAGCAGTACTTC,CASSYSSEQSYEQYF
-,TRBV27,TRBJ1-5,-,TGTGCCAGCAGTTTAGGGGGGGTAGGTCAGCCCCAGCATTTT,CASSLGGVGQPQHF
TRBD1,TRBV5-1,TRBJ2-2,-,TGCGCCAGCAATCAGGGGGCCGCCGGGGAGCTGTTTTTT,CASNQGAAGELFF
TRBD1,TRBV7-9,TRBJ1-6,few,TGTGCCAGCAGCTTATATGGGACAGGGAATTCACCCCTCCACTTT,CASSLYGTGNSPLHF
TRBD1,TRBV4-2,TRBJ1-6,-,TGTGCCAGCAGCCAGGGGACAGGCTTTAATTCACCCCTCCACTTT,CASSQGTGFNSPLHF
TRBD2,TRBV7-2,TRBJ2-5,few,TGTGCCAGCAGCTTACTTCCCGGGACGGGGGGGGAGACCCAGTACTTC,CASSLLPGTGGETQYF
TRBD2,TRBV10-3,TRBJ2-7,-,TGTGCCATCGGGACTAGCGGGGGGGCCTCCGGCTACGAGCAGTACTTC,CAIGTSGGASGYEQYF
-,TRBV15,TRBJ2-7,-,TGTGCCACCAGCAGAGACCGTTACGAGCAGTACTTC,CATSRDRYEQYF
TRBD2,TRBV4-3,TRBJ2-5,-,TGCGCCAGCAGCCCGAGTACCCTAGCGGGGGGGCCTTTCTACTTC,CASSPSTLAGGPFYF
-,TRBV7-8,TRBJ1-1,-,TGTGCCAGCAGCTTAGATAGAGCGATGAACACTGAAGCTTTCTTT,CASSLDRAMNTEAFF
TRBD1,TRBV2,TRBJ1-2,few,TGTGCCAGCAGTGAAGAAAAATCGACAGGGTATGGCTACACCTTC,CASSEEKSTGYGYTF
-,TRBV5-1,TRBJ2-2,-,TGCGCCAGCAGCGCGGGTTCCGGGGGAAACACCGGGGAGCTGTTTTTT,CASSAGSGGNTGELFF
-,TRBV20-1,TRBJ1-2,-,TGCAGTGCTACGGGGGGGTATGGCTACACCTTC,CSATGGYGYTF
TRBD2,TRBV10-2,TRBJ2-1,once,TGCGCCAGCAGTAGGGGTGGACTAGCGGGGGGGCGGGTCGATGAGCAGTTCTTC,CASSRGGLAGGRVDEQFF
-,TRBV6-5,TRBJ1-2,-,TGTGCCAGCAGTTACTCTTCAGACTATGGCTACACCTTC,CASSYSSDYGYTF
TRBD1,TRBV11-2,TRBJ1-5,-,TGTGCCAGCAGCCGGACAGGGGGTAGCAATCAGCCCCAGCATTTT,CASSRTGGSNQPQHF
-,TRBV27,TRBJ1-5,-,TGTGCCAGCAGCGATGTCCAGGCCCTCCATAGCAATCAGCCCCAGCATTTT,CASSDVQALHSNQPQHF
-,TRBV10-3,TRBJ1-1,-,TGTGCCATCAGTGAGTCTGTCGGCAGGGGCTATGAAGCTTTCTTT,CAISESVGRGYEAFF
TRBD1,TRBV10-1,TRBJ2-1,-,TGCGCCAGCAGTGCCTCTCCGGGACAGACCTACAATGAGCAGTTCTTC,CASSASPGQTYNEQFF
-,TRBV4-3,TRBJ2-2,-,TGCGCCAGCAGCCAAGACGGGGCGAACACCGGGGAGCTGTTTTTT,CASSQDGANTGELFF
-,TRBV7-7,TRBJ2-3,-,TGTGCCAGCAGCTTAGGCACACTAAGCACAGATACGCAGTATTTT,CASSLGTLSTDTQYF
-,TRBV2,TRBJ1-1,-,TGTGCCAGCAGCGACAGAACATGGCAGGGCGGCACTGAAGCTTTCTTT,CASSDRTWQGGTEAFF
-,TRBV5-5,TRBJ2-7,-,TGTGCCAGCAGTCGTGGGCAGGGGATCTACGGGGAGCAGTACTTC,CASSRGQGIYGEQYF
-,TRBV7-6,TRBJ2-3,-,TGTGCCAGCAGCGCCCAAGGGGTTTCCACAGATACGCAGTATTTT,CASSAQGVSTDTQYF
-,TRBV5-1,TRBJ1-5,-,TGCGCCAGCAGCCCGTCAGGCGGGGGTCAGCCCCAGCATTTT,CASSPSGGGQPQHF
TRBD2,TRBV9,TRBJ2-3,-,TGTGCCAGCAGCGGACTACCGGGTAGCGGGGGGAACACAGATACGCAGTATTTT,CASSGLPGSGGNTDTQYF
-,TRBV6-6,TRBJ2-7,-,TGTGCCAGCAGTTACCCCCCCGGCCCAGGATCGAGCGAGCAGTACTTC,CASSYPPGPGSSEQYF
TRBD1,TRBV10-3,TRBJ2-5,-,TGTGCCATCTCGGGCGGGGACAGGGGGCTGGAGACCCAGTACTTC,CAISGGDRGLETQYF
TRBD1,TRBV4-3,TRBJ1-5,-,TGCGCCAGCAGCCAAGAAGGAGGGACAGGTGTTTTCCATAGCAATCAGCCCCAGCATTTT,CASSQEGGTGVFHSNQPQHF
TRBD1,TRBV5-4,TRBJ2-2,once,TGTGCCAGCAGCTTAGGACAGGTGACCGGGGAGCTGTTTTTT,CASSLGQVTGELFF
-,TRBV12-2,TRBJ2-1,-,TGTGCAAGTCGCTCAGTTGGAGGGGCGGGGGGCCAGGACTACAATGAGCAGTTCTTC,CASRSVGGAGGQDYNEQFF
TRBD1,TRBV18,TRBJ1-5,-,TGTGCCAGCTCCACGACAGGGGGCAACAATCAGCCCCAGCATTTT,CASSTTGGNNQPQHF
-,TRBV19,TRBJ1-5,few,TGTGCCAGTTCCGCGGGGGGGAGCCTTAGCAATCAGCCCCAGCATTTT,CASSAGGSLSNQPQHF
TRBD1,TRBV18,TRBJ2-2,-,TGTGCCAGCTCACTCGGGACAGGGCTAACGAGTGCCGGGGAGCTGTTTTTT,CASSLGTGLTSAGELFF
-,TRBV7-6,TRBJ1-2,-,TGTGCCAGCAGCTTCTCGGGCTATGGCTACACCTTC,CASSFSGYGYTF
-,TRBV6-1,TRBJ1-1,-,TGTGCCAGCAGTGAAGGGGGGAGGGTGAACACTGAAGCTTTCTTT,CASSEGGRVNTEAFF
TRBD1,TRBV23-1,TRBJ1-1,-,TGCGCCAGCAGTCTCCGAAATGACAGGGGTACGGGGAACACTGAAGCTTTCTTT,CASSLRNDRGTGNTEAFF
TRBD1,TRBV11-2,TRBJ2-7,once,TGTGCCAGCAGCTTAGTCCCAGGGGGCGGATACGAGCAGTACTTC,CASSLVPGGGYEQYF
TRBD1,TRBV6-5,TRBJ1-5,-,TGTGCCAGCAGTTACAAGGGGGCAAATCAGCCCCAGCATTTT,CASSYKGANQPQHF
TRBD1,TRBV30,TRBJ1-3,-,TGTGCCTGGAGAGGGGGCTCAGACACCATATATTTT,CAWRGGSDTIYF
-,TRBV2,TRBJ1-2,-,TGTGCCAGCAGTGCCGTCGGCAGGGGTTTGGCTGGCTACACCTTC,CASSAVGRGLAGYTF
-,TRBV21-1,TRBJ1-1,-,TGTGCCAGCGGGGCAGTCACGAACACTGAAGCTTTCTTT,CASGAVTNTEAFF
-,TRBV7-9,TRBJ2-2,-,TGTGCCAGCAGCTTCCTACCGTCGGGAGCCGGGGAGCTGTTTTTT,CASSFLPSGAGELFF
-,TRBV5-6,TRBJ1-3,-,TGTGCCAGCAGCTTGGACTATGGTGGAAACACCATATATTTT,CASSLDYGGNTIYF
-,TRBV5-1,TRBJ2-7,once,TGCGCCAGCAGCCCGAACTACAGGGTGGGTGAGCAGTACTTC,CASSPNYRVGEQYF
TRBD2,TRBV27,TRBJ2-7,-,TGTGCCAGCAGTTTTAACGCTTTAGCGGGGGGCCAAGAGCAGTACTTC,CASSFNALAGGQEQYF
-,TRBV6-6,TRBJ1-1,-,TGTGCCAGCGGATCGCCGAGGGGGGGACGTACTGAAGCTTTCTTT,CASGSPRGGRTEAFF
-,TRBV7-2,TRBJ2-3,few,TGTGCCAGCAGCTTACTCGGACACGACACAGATACGCAGTATTTT,CASSLLGHDTDTQYF
-,TRBV6-1,TRBJ2-1,few,TGTGCCAGCAGTGAATTAACAGATTACAATGAGCAGTTCTTC,CASSELTDYNEQFF
-,TRBV12-5,TRBJ2-1,few,TGTGCTAGTGGTCGTTACAATGAGCAGTTCTTC,CASGRYNEQFF
-,TRBV25-1,TRBJ2-6,-,TGTGCCAGCAGTGGGTCCAGGGATCTCTCTGGGGCCAACGTCCTGACTTTC,CASSGSRDLSGANVLTF
TRBD1,TRBV5-1,TRBJ1-1,-,TGCGCCAGCAGCTTACAGGGGGCAAAGGACACTGAAGCTTTCTTT,CASSLQGAKDTEAFF
-,TRBV11-3,TRBJ1-3,few,TGTGCCAGCAGCTTGACAGGCTCTGGAAACACCATATATTTT,CASSLTGSGNTIYF
-,TRBV10-3,TRBJ2-7,-,TGTGCCATCAGTGATAGGGGGTACGAGCAGTACTTC,CAISDRGYEQYF
TRBD2,TRBV6-1,TRBJ2-3,-,TGTGCCAGCAGTGTCATAGCGGGGGTCACAGATACGCAGTATTTT,CASSVIAGVTDTQYF